Sequencing of this T cell receptor beta chain was carried out in a study of brain metastases from non-small cell lung cancer. Study-wide results and limits: Metastases had sparse T cells but largely shared repertoires with primaries. T-cell infiltration was lower in brain metastases than primaries (P < 0.001).

The CDR3 loop spans 14 amino acids. V was trimmed by 5 bases and J by 6 bases, leaving 17 bases between them. CDR1 is LNHDA and CDR2 is SQIVND in the germline V gene (reference sequence). This clone was seen a few times. The antigen remains unidentified. Repertoires were generated with immunoSEQ multiplex PCR, while TCRdb's copy carries only in-frame clones and drops some. The table shows approximately 3,000 clones, with roughly 80% occurring only once. The sample was primary lung tumor tissue. The chain employs TRBV19 and TRBJ2-7; D not resolved. This clonotype was sampled from a donor aged 40 or older with non-small cell lung cancer. In DNA form, the CDR3 reads TGTGCCAGTAGTCTGAGACCAAGGAGTAGCGAGCAGTACTTC. This translates into CASSLRPRSSEQYF.